This T cell receptor (beta chain) stems from a study of early T cells in non-severe SARS-CoV-2 infection (dated by TCRdb to the early 2020s). Some background on the complete study: Because TCR sequencing relied on bulk RNA taken from unsorted whole blood, pairing of alpha and beta chains was not possible. Overall study results and their limits: VDJdb matching was skewed toward anti-spike CD8 responses and likely underestimated virus-specific expansions by missing private and CD4 specificities.

This clonotype was recorded at least ten times. Which antigen it targets is not known. No per-base quality is available; no much larger clone lies one base away. A case-control design nested within a healthcare worker cohort in London, UK, was used, with weekly nasopharyngeal swab PCR tests and blood sampling performed. Healthcare workers were enrolled in the week of the UK lockdown, from 23 to 31 March 2020, and were followed every week for up to about 16 weeks. Library preparation was by 5' RACE. For sequencing, a NextSeq 500 was employed. In the TCR library protocol, unique molecular identifiers were attached to individual cDNA molecules to correct for PCR bias and sequencing error. Both TCR alpha and beta chains were sequenced, and tight co-correlation was observed between alpha and beta sequence abundances in each sample. Processing in the source paper ran as follows. Decombinator V4 was used to annotate TCR sequences for V gene, J gene and CDR3. Expanded TCRs were defined as changing significantly between any two time points under a Poisson model with p below 0.0001. TCR abundances were normalised to the total number of TCRs sequenced in each sample and reported as counts per million. VDJdb, accessed 1 November 2021, was searched for CMV, EBV and SARS-CoV-2 annotated TCRs, excluding TCRs annotated for multiple antigens. TCRdb passed the public sequencing reads through fastp at Q25 and MiXCR, retaining productive beta sequences. Entries are consolidated by CDR3 protein sequence, retaining the most common genes and DNA. The V and J calls follow TCRdb's processing rather than the paper's. This sample holds tens of thousands of distinct CDR3 sequences; roughly 6.6% were observed only once. The biggest ten clones account for 30% to 45% of the sample.

The specimen was whole blood. The receptor comes from an adult who was a healthcare worker with PCR-confirmed SARS-CoV-2 infection or an uninfected control (not recorded which).

The bases are TGTGCCAGCCGGGACAGCGCTTCTAACTATGGCTACACCTTC. It specifies CASRDSASNYGYTF. The rearranged segments are TRBV6-2 or TRBV6-3 and TRBJ1-2; 7 bases in the junction line up with TRBD1. Compared with germline, V lacks 8 bases and J lacks 0 bases; bases without a gene match: 6. CDR1 and CDR2, per the germline V gene, are MNHEY and SVGEGT. The CDR3 holds 14 amino acids from the cysteine to the phenylalanine. Just the 42-base CDR3 DNA is kept, in frame starting at base 1.